This passage covers 15 T cell receptor beta chains from one sample sequenced in a study of cytomegalovirus exposure and HLA in healthy donors. 13 Jbeta primers and 60 Vbeta primers were used for the PCR. Method: immunoSEQ multiplex PCR; TCRdb's copy keeps in-frame clones and lacks some. This sample carries around 130,000 clones, 80% to 85% of them seen once, and the ten largest clones take roughly 1.2%. The sequencing sample was made of PBMCs. The receptors originated from a boy aged 5-17 years in good health and CMV-seronegative.

The chain recombines TRBV28 with TRBJ2-7; 8 nucleotides match TRBD2. CDR1 is MDHEN, CDR2 SYDVKM, per germline. Unmatched junction bases numbered 11, after V lost 6 bases and J lost 1 base. This CDR3 is 16 amino acids long. CDR3 residues: CASSSSAAGGSYEQYF. The CDR3 DNA reads as TGTGCCAGCAGCTCCTCGGCGGCGGGAGGATCCTACGAGCAGTACTTC.

DNA of the CDR3: TGTGCCAGTATTAGTGGACGGGGGAGTGAAGCTTTCTTT. It specifies CASISGRGSEAFF. J is TRBJ1-1 and V is TRBV19; maybe TRBD1 (5 bases). In germline, CDR1 is LNHDA, CDR2 SQIVND (reference sequence). V dropped 7 bases and J dropped 7 bases, with 16 bases sitting between them. This CDR3 comprises 13 residues.

This chain connects TRBV7-2 to TRBJ2-7; weak D call: TRBD1 (6 bases). Trimming removed 5 bases from V and 2 bases from J, with 10 bases in between. This CDR3 region has 13 residues. Germline-derived CDR1 and CDR2 are SGHTA and FQGNSA. The CDR3 loop is CASSPGQTYEQYF. DNA for the CDR3: TGTGCCAGCAGCCCTGGACAGACCTACGAGCAGTACTTC.

The chain carries TRBV6-5 and TRBJ1-5; D is possibly TRBD1 (5 bases). Germline V gene lookup returns CDR1 MNHEY and CDR2 SVGAGI. The V and J ends lost 11 bases and 7 bases respectively, with 18 bases between them. The CDR3 consists of 13 residues. The CDR3 spells CASAEGWGQPQHF. The DNA of the CDR3 is TGTGCCTCCGCGGAGGGTTGGGGGCAGCCCCAGCATTTT.

This clone has only a few counts. The rearrangement joins TRBV6-5 to TRBJ1-1; 7 bases line up with TRBD1. CDR1 is MNHEY, CDR2 SVGAGI, per germline. With 8 bases clipped from V and 0 bases from J, the junction kept 6 bases outside the gene matches. The CDR3 spans 14 residues. CDR3 DNA sequence: TGTGCCAGCTGGCGAGGGGGCATGAACACTGAAGCTTTCTTT. Residues: CASWRGGMNTEAFF.

The genes are TRBV19 and TRBJ2-7, with a possible D match to TRBD2 (6 bases). There are 15 residues in the CDR3. V was shortened by 5 bases and J by 2 bases, with 16 bases between the two germline ends. The germline V gene has CDR1 LNHDA and CDR2 SQIVND (reference sequence). The CDR3 region is CASSVGGSGPYEQYF. CDR3 coding DNA: TGTGCCAGTAGTGTGGGGGGTAGCGGCCCCTACGAGCAGTACTTC.

DNA for the CDR3: TGTGCCAGCAGCTTGGGAGGATCTGGCTACACCTTC. Translation: CASSLGGSGYTF. The gene calls are TRBV5-4 and TRBJ1-2; D ambiguous. The V and J ends lost 0 bases and 7 bases respectively, with 7 bases between them. The CDR3 length is 12 residues. From germline, CDR1 is SGHNT and CDR2 YYREEE (reference sequence).

In its sample, this clone was seen once. The V call is TRBV5-1, the J call TRBJ2-7; TRBD2 matches at 8 bases. Per the germline V gene, CDR1 is SGHRS and CDR2 is YFSETQ. There are 12 residues in the CDR3. The ends lost 4 bases at V and 7 bases at J; junction bases unmatched: 4. For the CDR3, the DNA is TGCGCCAGCAGCCCAGCGGGAGTTGAGCAGTACTTC. Translation: CASSPAGVEQYF.

The V call is TRBV18, the J call TRBJ1-1; D is unresolved. The CDR3 is 14 amino acids. Germline loops: CDR1 KGHSH, CDR2 LQKENI. V gave up 0 bases and J gave up 3 bases, with 8 bases separating them. The CDR3 bases are TGTGCCAGCTCACCACCGGAGGGTTACACTGAAGCTTTCTTT. The encoded protein is CASSPPEGYTEAFF.

The rearrangement uses TRBV7-9 and TRBJ1-1, with 7 bases identical to TRBD1. CDR1 is SEHNR, CDR2 FQNEAQ, per germline (reference sequence). V trimming: 1 base; J trimming: 4 bases; junction bases outside the gene matches: 3. The CDR3 runs 14 residues. DNA of the CDR3: TGTGCCAGCAGCTTAGTCCCAGGGGGCACTGAAGCTTTCTTT. It yields the protein CASSLVPGGTEAFF.

The rearrangement joins TRBV6-5 to TRBJ1-2; D unclear. The V end lost 4 bases, the J end lost 5 bases, and 17 bases lay between the germline ends. CDR3 length: 15 amino acids. The germline V gene encodes CDR1 MNHEY and CDR2 SVGAGI. Here the CDR3 reads CASSSPQWGGYGYTF. In nucleotides, the CDR3 is TGTGCCAGCAGTTCCCCCCAATGGGGAGGGTATGGCTACACCTTC.

As DNA, the CDR3 is TGTGCCAGCAGTGAAGAACCGGGACTCAATGAGCAGTTCTTC. Its protein is CASSEEPGLNEQFF. V usage is TRBV6-1 and J usage is TRBJ2-1; a possible D gene is TRBD2 (6 bases). The germline gives CDR1 MNHNS, CDR2 SASEGT. Trimming cost V 1 base and J 6 bases, with 10 bases left between them. This CDR3 spans 14 amino acids.

The chain carries TRBV21-1 and TRBJ2-2; the tabulated D call, TRBD2, remains unverified against the DNA. TRBV21-1 is designated a pseudogene. The CDR3 is 21 amino acids. The DNA of the CDR3 is TGTGCCAGCAGCAAAGGACCTCGGACTAGCGGGAACCACTTCAGACCCGGGGAGCTGTTTTTT. This codes for CASSKGPRTSGNHFRPGELFF.

The rearrangement uses TRBV29-1 and TRBJ1-1; D is unresolved. Germline V gene lookup returns CDR1 SQVTM and CDR2 ANQGSEA. This CDR3 spans 12 amino acids. Trimming left V 5 bases short and J 0 bases short, with 7 bases between. Written as DNA, the CDR3 is TGCAGCGTTTCTGGCCTGAACACTGAAGCTTTCTTT. This encodes CSVSGLNTEAFF.

This sequence joins TRBV7-2 and TRBJ1-5; maybe TRBD1 (5 bases). The CDR3 covers 15 residues. The germline V and J ends were trimmed by 3 bases and 2 bases, with 11 bases remaining between them. Germline lookup yields CDR1 SGHTA and CDR2 FQGNSA. The CDR3 nucleotides are TGTGCCAGCAGCTTGGGGGGGAGGGGCAATCAGCCCCAGCATTTT. It specifies CASSLGGRGNQPQHF.